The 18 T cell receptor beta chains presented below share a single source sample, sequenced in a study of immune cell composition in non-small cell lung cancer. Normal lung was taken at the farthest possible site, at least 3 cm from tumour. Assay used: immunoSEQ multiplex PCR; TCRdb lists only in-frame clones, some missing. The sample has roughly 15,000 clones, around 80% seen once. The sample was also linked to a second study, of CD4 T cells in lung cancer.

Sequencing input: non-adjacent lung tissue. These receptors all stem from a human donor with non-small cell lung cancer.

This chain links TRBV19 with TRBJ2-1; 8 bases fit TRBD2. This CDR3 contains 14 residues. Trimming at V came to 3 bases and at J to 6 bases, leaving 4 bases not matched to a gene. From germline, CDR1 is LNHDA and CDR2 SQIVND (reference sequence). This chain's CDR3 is CASSIGGGFNEQFF. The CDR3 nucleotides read TGTGCCAGTAGTATTGGCGGGGGGTTCAATGAGCAGTTCTTC.

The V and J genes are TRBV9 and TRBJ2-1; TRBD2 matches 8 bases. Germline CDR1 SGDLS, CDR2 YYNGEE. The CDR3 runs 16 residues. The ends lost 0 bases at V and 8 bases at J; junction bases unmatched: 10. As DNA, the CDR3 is TGTGCCAGCAGCGTAGGATCAGCGGGGGCTAAGGATGAGCAGTTCTTC. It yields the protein CASSVGSAGAKDEQFF.

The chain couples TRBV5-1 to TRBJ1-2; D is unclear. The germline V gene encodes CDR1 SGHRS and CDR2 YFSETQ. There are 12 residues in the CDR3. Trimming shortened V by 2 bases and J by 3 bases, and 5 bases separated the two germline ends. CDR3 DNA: TGCGCCAGCAGCTTTGGCCACTATGGCTACACCTTC. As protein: CASSFGHYGYTF.

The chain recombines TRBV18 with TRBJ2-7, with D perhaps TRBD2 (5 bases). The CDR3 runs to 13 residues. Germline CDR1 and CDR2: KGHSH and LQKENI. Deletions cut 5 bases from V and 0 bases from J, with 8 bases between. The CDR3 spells CASSAGYSYEQYF. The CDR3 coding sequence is TGTGCCAGCTCAGCGGGTTACTCCTACGAGCAGTACTTC.

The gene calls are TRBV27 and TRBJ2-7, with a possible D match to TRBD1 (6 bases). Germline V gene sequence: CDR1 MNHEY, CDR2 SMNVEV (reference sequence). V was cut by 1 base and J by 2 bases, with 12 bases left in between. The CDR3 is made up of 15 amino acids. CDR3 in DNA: TGTGCCAGCAGTTTATTTACAGGGATACCCTACGAGCAGTACTTC. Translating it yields CASSLFTGIPYEQYF.

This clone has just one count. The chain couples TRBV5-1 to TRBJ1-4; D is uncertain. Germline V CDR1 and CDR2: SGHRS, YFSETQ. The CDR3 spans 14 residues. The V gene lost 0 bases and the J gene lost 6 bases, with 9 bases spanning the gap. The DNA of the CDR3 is TGCGCCAGCAGCTTGGCTTGGGATGATGAAAAACTGTTTTTT. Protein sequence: CASSLAWDDEKLFF.

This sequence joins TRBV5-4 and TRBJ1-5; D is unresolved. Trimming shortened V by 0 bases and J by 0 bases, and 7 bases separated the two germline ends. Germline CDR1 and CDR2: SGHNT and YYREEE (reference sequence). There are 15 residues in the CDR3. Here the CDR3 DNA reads TGTGCCAGCAGCTTGGGTGGACTTAGCAATCAGCCCCAGCATTTT. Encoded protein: CASSLGGLSNQPQHF.

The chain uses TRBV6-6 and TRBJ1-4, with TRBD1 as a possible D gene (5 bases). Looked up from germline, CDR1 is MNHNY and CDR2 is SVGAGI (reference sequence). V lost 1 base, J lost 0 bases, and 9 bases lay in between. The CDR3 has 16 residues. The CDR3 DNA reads TGTGCCAGCAGTTACTTACCGACAGCAACTAATGAAAAACTGTTTTTT. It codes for CASSYLPTATNEKLFF.

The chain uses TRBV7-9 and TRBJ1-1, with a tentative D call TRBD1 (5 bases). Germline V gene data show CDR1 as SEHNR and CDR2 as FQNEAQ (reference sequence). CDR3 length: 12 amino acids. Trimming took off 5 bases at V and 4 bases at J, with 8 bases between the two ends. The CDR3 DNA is TGTGCCAGCAGCATCGACAGCACTGAAGCTTTCTTT. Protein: CASSIDSTEAFF.

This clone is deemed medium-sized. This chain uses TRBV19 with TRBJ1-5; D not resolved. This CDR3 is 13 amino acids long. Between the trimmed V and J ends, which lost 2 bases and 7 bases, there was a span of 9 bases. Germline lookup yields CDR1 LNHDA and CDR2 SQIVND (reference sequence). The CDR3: CASSISVSQPQHF. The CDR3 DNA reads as TGTGCCAGTAGTATATCTGTATCCCAGCCCCAGCATTTT.

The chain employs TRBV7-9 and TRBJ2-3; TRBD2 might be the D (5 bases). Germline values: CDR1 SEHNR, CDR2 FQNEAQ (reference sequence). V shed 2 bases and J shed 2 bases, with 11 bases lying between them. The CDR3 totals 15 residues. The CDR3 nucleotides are TGTGCCAGCAGCTTAAGAGTCGGGGTCACAGATACGCAGTATTTT. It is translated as CASSLRVGVTDTQYF.

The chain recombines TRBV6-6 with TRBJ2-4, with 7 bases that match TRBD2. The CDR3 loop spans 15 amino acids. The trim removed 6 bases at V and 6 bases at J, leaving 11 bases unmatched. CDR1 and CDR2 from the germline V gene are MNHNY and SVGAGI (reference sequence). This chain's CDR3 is CASSSSGNQGNIQYF. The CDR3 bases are TGTGCCAGCAGCTCTAGCGGTAACCAAGGAAACATTCAGTACTTC.

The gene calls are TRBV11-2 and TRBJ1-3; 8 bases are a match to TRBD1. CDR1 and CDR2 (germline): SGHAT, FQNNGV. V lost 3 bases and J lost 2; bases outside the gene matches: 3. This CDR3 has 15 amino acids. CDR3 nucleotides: TGTGCCAGCAGCTTGACAGGGGAACCTGGAAACACCATATATTTT. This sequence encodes CASSLTGEPGNTIYF.

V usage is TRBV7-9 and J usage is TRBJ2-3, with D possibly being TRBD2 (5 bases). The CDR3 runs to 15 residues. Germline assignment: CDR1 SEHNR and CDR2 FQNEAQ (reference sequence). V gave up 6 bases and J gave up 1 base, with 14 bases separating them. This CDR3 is CASSLESGGTDTQYF. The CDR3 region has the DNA TGTGCCAGCAGTCTAGAATCCGGGGGCACAGATACGCAGTATTTT.

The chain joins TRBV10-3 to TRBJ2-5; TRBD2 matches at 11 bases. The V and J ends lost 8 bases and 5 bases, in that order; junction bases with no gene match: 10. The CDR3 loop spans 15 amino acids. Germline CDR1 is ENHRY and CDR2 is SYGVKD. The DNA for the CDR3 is TGTGCCATCGCGGGTAGCGGGGGGGCCCGGGAGACCCAGTACTTC. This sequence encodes CAIAGSGGARETQYF.

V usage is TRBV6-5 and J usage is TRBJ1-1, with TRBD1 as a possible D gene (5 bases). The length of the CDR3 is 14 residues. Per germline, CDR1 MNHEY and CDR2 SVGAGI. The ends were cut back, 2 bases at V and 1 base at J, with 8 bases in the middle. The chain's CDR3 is CASSYGDGNTEAFF. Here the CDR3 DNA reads TGTGCCAGCAGTTACGGGGACGGGAACACTGAAGCTTTCTTT.

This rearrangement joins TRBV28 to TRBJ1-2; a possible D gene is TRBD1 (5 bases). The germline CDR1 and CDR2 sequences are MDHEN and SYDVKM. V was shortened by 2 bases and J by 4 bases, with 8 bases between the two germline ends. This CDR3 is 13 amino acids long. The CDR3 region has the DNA TGTGCCAGCAGTTTAACAGGCGGCTATGGCTACACCTTC. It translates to CASSLTGGYGYTF.

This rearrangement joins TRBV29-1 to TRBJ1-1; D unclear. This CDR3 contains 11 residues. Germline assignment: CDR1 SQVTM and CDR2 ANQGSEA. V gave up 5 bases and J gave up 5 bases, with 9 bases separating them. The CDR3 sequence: CSVRVATEAFF. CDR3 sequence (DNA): TGCAGCGTTAGGGTCGCGACTGAAGCTTTCTTT.